This is a list of T cell receptor beta chains from one sample in a study of persistence of HIV-infected CD4 T cells. These TCRs are of unknown antigen specificity. Sequencing used immunoSEQ multiplex PCR; TCRdb keeps in-frame clones, though not all of them. The sample consists of roughly 41,000 clones, 80% of them appearing once. Sequenced here: CD4+ T cells sorted from PBMCs after approximately 19-hour stimulation, sampled from a patient who received antiretroviral therapy. These receptors originate from an adult man with HIV who was CMV-seropositive. The CDR3 runs from the conserved cysteine through the conserved F or W. A D gene is named only where the DNA matches it firmly. Rows may omit the clone size; those that give it use once, few, many or a size class.

j_gene | v_gene | d_gene | abundance | CDR3nt | CDR3aa
TRBJ1-6 | TRBV30 | NA | NA | TGTGCCTGGAGTGATGCAGGCCGAGGCCCCTATAATTCACCCCTCCACTTT | CAWSDAGRGPYNSPLHF
TRBJ2-5 | TRBV5-1 | NA | NA | TGCGCCAGCAGTAAAGAACAAGAGACCCAGTACTTC | CASSKEQETQYF
TRBJ1-2 | TRBV14 | TRBD1 | NA | TGTGCCAGCAGCCAAGAAGCCAGGGACAGGGGGCGAGGCTACACCTTC | CASSQEARDRGRGYTF
TRBJ1-2 | TRBV29-1 | NA | NA | TGCAGCGTCCGCGGGACGGCGGCGCCCGGCTACACCTTC | CSVRGTAAPGYTF
TRBJ2-5 | TRBV5-1 | NA | NA | TGCGCCAGCAGCTTGCAGGGTGAAGAGACCCAGTACTTC | CASSLQGEETQYF
TRBJ2-1 | TRBV7-6 | NA | once | TGTGCCAGCAGCTTCAACCAGGGGGGGAATGAGCAGTTCTTC | CASSFNQGGNEQFF
TRBJ1-2 | TRBV24-1 | TRBD1 | NA | TGTGCCACCAGTACCCGGACAGGGACCGTGGGCTACACCTTC | CATSTRTGTVGYTF
TRBJ2-3 | TRBV5-4 | TRBD2 | once | TGTGCCAGCAGCGCGGGGGGGCGCACTAGCACAGATACGCAGTATTTT | CASSAGGRTSTDTQYF
TRBJ1-3 | TRBV5-1 | NA | NA | TGCGCCAGCAGCTTGGGGGACCTCCCTGGAAACACCATATATTTT | CASSLGDLPGNTIYF
TRBJ1-5 | TRBV19 | NA | NA | TGTGCCAGTAGTGGGGGAGGGGGGACCAATCAGCCCCAGCATTTT | CASSGGGGTNQPQHF
TRBJ1-4 | TRBV2 | NA | NA | TGTGCCAGCAAAGGAGGAAGAACAACTAATGAAAAACTGTTTTTT | CASKGGRTTNEKLFF
TRBJ2-3 | TRBV3-1/TRBV3-2 | NA | NA | TGTGCCAGCAGCCGGGGCCGGCGAGTAGATACGCAGTATTTT | CASSRGRRVDTQYF
TRBJ1-5 | TRBV6-1 | NA | NA | TGTGCCAGCAGTGAAAGGCCAGGTCAGCCCCAGCATTTT | CASSERPGQPQHF
TRBJ2-3 | TRBV4-1 | NA | NA | TGCGCCAGCAGCTTGGGAGATCAAGATACGCAGTATTTT | CASSLGDQDTQYF
TRBJ1-6 | TRBV7-9 | TRBD1 | NA | TGTGCCAGCAGCTTAACGAGACAGGGTGATAATTCACCCCTCCACTTT | CASSLTRQGDNSPLHF
TRBJ2-7 | TRBV2 | NA | NA | TGTGCCAGCAGCTCCGACACCTCCTACGAGCAGTACTTC | CASSSDTSYEQYF
TRBJ2-7 | TRBV15 | TRBD2 | NA | TGTGCCACCAGCGCCCGGACTAGCGGGGGACCATACTACGAGCAGTACTTC | CATSARTSGGPYYEQYF
TRBJ1-3 | TRBV6-1 | TRBD1 | NA | TGTGCCAGCAGTGTGGGACAGAGGAGCTCTGGAAACACCATATATTTT | CASSVGQRSSGNTIYF
TRBJ1-3 | TRBV6-5 | TRBD1 | once | TGTGCCAGTGGGGGACAGGGTAGCCACACCATATATTTT | CASGGQGSHTIYF
TRBJ1-1 | TRBV19 | NA | NA | TGTGCCAGTAGTATCCGACCGCAGGGAGAAAACACTGAAGCTTTCTTT | CASSIRPQGENTEAFF
TRBJ2-2 | TRBV5-6 | NA | NA | TGTGCCAGCAGCTTTACAACGAGGGGCGGGGAGCTGTTTTTT | CASSFTTRGGELFF
TRBJ1-2 | TRBV5-6 | NA | few | TGTGCCAGCAGCTTGGGGAGGGGTCGGAACTATGGCTACACCTTC | CASSLGRGRNYGYTF
TRBJ1-2 | TRBV5-6 | NA | NA | TGTGCCAGCAGCGCGCTCCAGCTCGGGGGTGGCTACACCTTC | CASSALQLGGGYTF